These T cell receptor beta chains were read from a single sample in a study of blood T cell repertoires in COVID-19. Sequencing used immunoSEQ multiplex PCR; TCRdb keeps in-frame clones, though not all of them. The sample includes about 330,000 clones, 88% of them seen just once. The sequenced material came from PBMCs or T cells enriched from blood (not recorded which). These receptors came from a man between 25 and 39 years old who had recovered from COVID-19. CDR3s include the opening cysteine and the closing phenylalanine or tryptophan. The order of the fields is V gene, J gene, CDR3 protein.

TRBV12-3/TRBV12-4	TRBJ1-4	CATRRAVGEKLFF
TRBV10-2	TRBJ2-5	CASSGASGNVQETQYF
TRBV5-6	TRBJ2-7	CASSLPGQGGYEQYF
TRBV7-6	TRBJ2-2	CASSLGQTGELFF
TRBV6-5	TRBJ1-1	CASSYGTGSFGTEAFF
TRBV27	TRBJ2-1	CASSRLASYNEQFF
TRBV28	TRBJ1-2	CASSGSSGGAYGYTF
TRBV7-8	TRBJ2-7	CASSLLGSTYEQYF
TRBV28	TRBJ1-5	CASSLRTGGVINQPQHF
TRBV5-1	TRBJ2-2	CASSPSISFGLGAGELFF
TRBV5-1	TRBJ1-4	CASSFSATNEKLFF
TRBV29-1	TRBJ1-6	CSVLGQGGGSLHF
TRBV5-4	TRBJ2-2	CASSLQGLAVGELFF
TRBV2	TRBJ1-6	CASKAADSPNSPLHF
TRBV18	TRBJ2-7	CASSQFPGTGAYEQYF
TRBV29-1	TRBJ1-2	CSARGQGTYGYTF
TRBV6-2/TRBV6-3	TRBJ2-5	CASSRAARETQYF
TRBV6-1	TRBJ2-7	CASSEWAEYEQYF
TRBV7-3	TRBJ2-2	CASRSQANTGELFF
TRBV14	TRBJ2-4	CASPIQGAPNIQYF
TRBV13	TRBJ2-3	CASSIRGGDTDTQYF
TRBV24-1	TRBJ2-3	CATSVTGGPTDTQYF
TRBV10-3	TRBJ2-7	CAISQESSNEQYF
TRBV18	TRBJ1-3	CASSPRQTGNTIYF
TRBV5-1	TRBJ1-1	CASSFQGSTTEAFF
TRBV3-1/TRBV3-2	TRBJ1-1	CASSQESRNTEAFF
TRBV13	TRBJ2-5	CASSPGLAGGPETQYF
TRBV7-2	TRBJ2-5	CASSLVLVAGKETQYF
TRBV7-9	TRBJ1-4	CASSYRTATNEKLFF
TRBV5-1	TRBJ1-1	CASSLGQVNTEAFF
TRBV19	TRBJ1-6	CASSSGDNSPLHF
TRBV5-1	TRBJ2-5	CASSLGGTGSKETQYF
TRBV30	TRBJ2-2	CAWSPQGAWAGELFF
TRBV5-6	TRBJ1-1	CASSFFGTGGSGDTEAFF
TRBV27	TRBJ2-5	CASSTHRGRGTQYF
TRBV13	TRBJ1-1	CASSLWDTPEAFF
TRBV19	TRBJ2-7	CASSSGQKTYEQYF
TRBV25-1	TRBJ1-6	CASSRQNYNSPLHF
TRBV3-1/TRBV3-2	TRBJ2-3	CASSPPGLAGARSTDTQYF
TRBV3-1/TRBV3-2	TRBJ2-7	CASSQPGLVYEQYF
TRBV10-3	TRBJ1-1	CAIREREWAFF
TRBV4-1	TRBJ2-1	CASSPRTSGGPYNEQFF
TRBV28	TRBJ2-7	CASRFGTSGVYEQYF
TRBV30	TRBJ2-7	CAWSVGQAYEQYF
TRBV5-4	TRBJ2-5	CASSFFAGGGTETQYF
TRBV10-3	TRBJ2-3	CAISGRLGKTSSTDTQYF
TRBV11-2	TRBJ2-7	CASSSRQGGEQYF
TRBV28	TRBJ2-5	CASSSGTSWETQYF
TRBV10-3	TRBJ1-3	CATTPDSFSGNTIYF
TRBV5-1	TRBJ2-7	CASSTSTAPYEQYF